Following are 25 T cell receptor beta chains from one sample sequenced in a study of blood T cells in healthy people across ages. Through a sample-barcoded 5' primer and a J-beta primer mix, a second PCR was run for roughly 6 to 11 cycles. TCRdb reprocessed the 5' RACE reads via MiXCR and lists one record per CDR3 protein. Of over 1,500,000 distinct CDR3 sequences in the sample, approximately 39% are singletons; the top ten hold under 25%. The sequencing sample was made of blood. All receptors derive from a human donor in good health.

The genes are TRBV4-3 and TRBJ2-3; 7 bases line up with TRBD2. Germline V lookup: CDR1 LGHNA, CDR2 YSLEER. CDR3 length: 16 amino acids. The V and J ends lost 0 bases and 7 bases, in that order; junction bases with no gene match: 10. CDR3 protein: CASSQDPQTSRYTQYF. The CDR3 nucleotides are TGCGCCAGCAGCCAAGATCCGCAGACTAGCCGGTATACGCAGTATTTT.

This chain uses TRBV9 with TRBJ1-1; 7 nucleotides align to TRBD1. The CDR3 is 15 residues long. After removal of 4 bases from V and 1 base from J, the junction contained 7 bases not matched to a gene. Germline CDR1 reads SGDLS; CDR2 reads YYNGEE. The CDR3 protein is CASSPRQGTNTEAFF. CDR3 DNA: TGTGCCAGCAGCCCCCGACAGGGAACGAACACTGAAGCTTTCTTT.

This clonotype was counted between two and nine times. This rearrangement joins TRBV6-5 to TRBJ2-1; the D gene is possibly TRBD1 (6 bases). Trimming took off 5 bases at V and 15 bases at J, with 20 bases between the two ends. The germline V gene encodes CDR1 MNHEY and CDR2 SVGAGI. CDR3 size: 13 residues. CDR3 sequence reads: CASSEQRNRESFF. The CDR3, as DNA: TGTGCCAGCAGTGAACAGAGAAACAGGGAGTCGTTCTTC.

Ten or more counts support this clonotype. The chain employs TRBV28 and TRBJ2-6, with D perhaps TRBD2 (5 bases). Trimming stripped 6 bases from V and 0 bases from J, with 18 bases between. Germline V gives CDR1 MDHEN, CDR2 SYDVKM. This CDR3 contains 18 residues. CDR3 region: CASSPITGTSSGANVLTF. CDR3 DNA sequence: TGTGCCAGCAGCCCGATCACGGGAACTTCCTCTGGGGCCAACGTCCTGACTTTC.

This clonotype was observed a handful of times. The rearrangement uses TRBV29-1 and TRBJ2-2; either TRBD1 or TRBD2 may fit D (5 bases each). Germline lookup yields CDR1 SQVTM and CDR2 ANQGSEA. Trimming pared 7 bases from V and 0 bases from J, leaving 12 bases between. The CDR3 length is 14 residues. CDR3 bases: TGCAGCGCTCAACGGGGCCCGAACACCGGGGAGCTGTTTTTT. It specifies CSAQRGPNTGELFF.

This clonotype was seen a few times. The J gene is TRBJ1-1, the V gene TRBV7-2; D unresolved. CDR1 and CDR2 from the germline V gene are SGHTA and FQGNSA. V lost 2 bases and J lost 4, with 17 bases in between. The CDR3 sequence is 16 residues long. The DNA for the CDR3 is TGTGCCAGCAGCTTATTCCCCGTTCTGGAGTTCACTGAAGCTTTCTTT. Translated: CASSLFPVLEFTEAFF.

The gene calls are TRBV19 and TRBJ2-2; D not resolved. V gave up 3 bases and J gave up 6 bases, with 14 bases separating them. The germline V gene encodes CDR1 LNHDA and CDR2 SQIVND (reference sequence). The length of the CDR3 is 15 residues. CDR3 in amino acids: CASSIVPSLAGELFF. CDR3 in DNA: TGTGCCAGTAGTATTGTCCCCTCGTTGGCCGGGGAGCTGTTTTTT.

Points on this clonotype: A read error may produce the germline difference seen at one junction end. The V and J genes are TRBV7-7 and TRBJ2-5; D is uncertain. The CDR3 is made up of 14 amino acids. CDR1 and CDR2 (germline): SSHAT, FNYEAQ (reference sequence). The CDR3 sequence: CASSLSPQRETQYF. The CDR3 DNA is TGTGCTAGCAGCTTAAGCCCCCAAAGAGAGACCCAGTACTTC.

The chain has TRBV9 and TRBJ2-5; possible D gene TRBD1, 6 bases. Germline loops: CDR1 SGDLS, CDR2 YYNGEE. This CDR3 is built from 15 residues. Deletions cut 3 bases from V and 4 bases from J, with 16 bases between. The CDR3 spells CASSASGVYGETQYF. In DNA, the CDR3 is TGTGCCAGCAGCGCCTCAGGGGTGTATGGAGAGACCCAGTACTTC.

This clonotype was counted a few times. The chain couples TRBV6-2 or TRBV6-3 to TRBJ2-7, with TRBD2 as a possible D gene (5 bases). V was shortened by 7 bases and J by 3 bases, with 28 bases between the two germline ends. The CDR3 loop spans 18 amino acids. From germline, CDR1 is MNHEY and CDR2 SVGEGT. The CDR3 DNA follows: TGTGCCAGCAACCCAAACCCCAGAGGGCCAGGACGATACTACGAGCAGTACTTC. It encodes CASNPNPRGPGRYYEQYF.

The chain employs TRBV20-1 and TRBJ2-5, with D perhaps matching TRBD1 or TRBD2 (6 bases each). The CDR3 runs 15 residues. Trimming stripped 3 bases from V and 2 bases from J, with 16 bases between. Germline-derived CDR1 and CDR2 are DFQATT and SNEGSKA (reference sequence). Written as DNA, the CDR3 is TGCAGTGCTAGGGGGTGGAGGGGGAGGCAAGAGACCCAGTACTTC. Its protein product is CSARGWRGRQETQYF.

This sequence joins TRBV21-1 and TRBJ2-1; TRBD1, as called in the table, went unchecked against the DNA. TRBV21-1 is recorded as a pseudogene. The CDR3 runs to 15 residues. The CDR3 nucleotides are TGTGCCAGCAAGTATACACAGGGTTGTTTTGGTGAGCAGTTCTTC. This sequence encodes CASKYTQGCFGEQFF.

This clonotype showed up just a few times. The rearrangement uses TRBV12-3 or TRBV12-4 and TRBJ2-3; 8 bases fit TRBD2. Trimming took 6 bases from V and 0 from J; bases not matched to a gene: 8. The CDR3 runs to 16 residues. This chain's CDR3 is CASSPRGGPSTDTQYF. The DNA of the CDR3 is TGTGCCAGCAGCCCCCGCGGGGGGCCTAGCACAGATACGCAGTATTTT.

This clonotype was counted only a few times. The rearrangement joins TRBV12-3 or TRBV12-4 to TRBJ1-3, with TRBD1 as a possible D gene (5 bases). CDR3 length: 13 residues. Trimming removed 7 bases at V and 8 bases at J, with 15 bases between. In DNA, the CDR3 is TGTGCCAGCACCGATAGGGTAGGGGACACCATATATTTT. Translation gives CASTDRVGDTIYF.

The gene calls are TRBV27 and TRBJ2-4; TRBD1 might be the D (6 bases). The J call may be wrong; the DNA end is better matched by TRBJ2-7. From germline, CDR1 is MNHEY and CDR2 SMNVEV (reference sequence). This CDR3 has 14 amino acids. The CDR3 loop reads CASSNHRDQDEQYF. The DNA for the CDR3 is TGTGCCAGCAGTAATCACAGGGATCAGGACGAGCAGTACTTC.

CDR3 sequence reads: CASSPGAESGQYF. In DNA form, the CDR3 reads TGTGCCAGCTCACCAGGAGCGGAATCAGGGCAGTACTTC. The chain combines TRBV18 with TRBJ2-7, with D tentatively TRBD2 (5 bases). V lost 2 bases and J 9 bases, leaving 14 bases between the germline ends. The CDR3 loop spans 13 amino acids. Germline V gene lookup returns CDR1 KGHSH and CDR2 LQKENI.

The J gene is TRBJ2-7, the V gene TRBV29-1; 9 nucleotides match TRBD1. This CDR3 is 16 amino acids long. J was trimmed by 3 bases and V by 2 bases; bases with no gene match: 11. Germline V gives CDR1 SQVTM, CDR2 ANQGSEA. The CDR3 DNA reads TGCAGCGTTGAACTGACAGGGGGAAGGGGCATCTACGAGCAGTACTTC. It is translated as CSVELTGGRGIYEQYF.

This clonotype was counted at least ten times. The chain uses TRBV7-2 and TRBJ2-6; D possibly corresponds to TRBD2 (5 bases). Trimming shortened V by 1 base and J by 1 base, and 8 bases separated the two germline ends. This CDR3 is built from 16 residues. Germline loops: CDR1 SGHTA, CDR2 FQGNSA. CDR3: CASSLGRGSGANVLTF. The CDR3 DNA is TGTGCCAGCAGCTTAGGGAGAGGGTCTGGGGCCAACGTCCTGACTTTC.

This clonotype was seen a few times. The gene calls are TRBV20-1 and TRBJ2-1, with 15 positions matching TRBD2. J gave up 5 bases and V 4 bases, and 9 bases lay outside the gene matches. The CDR3 length is 17 residues. Germline V gene lookup returns CDR1 DFQATT and CDR2 SNEGSKA (reference sequence). This chain's CDR3 is CSAISGLAGGLHNEQFF. The CDR3 DNA sequence: TGCAGTGCTATCTCCGGACTAGCGGGGGGGCTGCACAATGAGCAGTTCTTC.

The genes are TRBV6-1 and TRBJ1-2; no clear D. Trimming cost V 0 bases and J 4 bases, with 18 bases left between them. The CDR3 totals 17 residues. In germline, CDR1 is MNHNS, CDR2 SASEGT. Here the CDR3 reads CASSEAIGPPSRYGYTF. The CDR3 DNA reads as TGTGCCAGCAGTGAAGCGATCGGCCCACCTTCCCGCTATGGCTACACCTTC.

The J gene is TRBJ2-7, the V gene TRBV2, with D possibly being TRBD1 or TRBD2 (5 bases each). The germline V gene encodes CDR1 SNHLY and CDR2 FYNNEI. Between the trimmed V and J ends, which lost 1 base and 5 bases, there was a span of 24 bases. This CDR3 region has 18 residues. DNA for the CDR3: TGTGCCAGCAGTGAAGTTGAGGGCCATCGCCAGGGCCCCAACGAGCAGTACTTC. Translation gives CASSEVEGHRQGPNEQYF.

This clonotype was detected only a few times. The V gene is TRBV12-3 or TRBV12-4, the J gene TRBJ2-5, with 7 bases lining up with TRBD1. V lost 3 bases and J lost 5; bases outside the gene matches: 6. This CDR3 has 14 residues. DNA of the CDR3: TGTGCCAGCAGTTTGACAGGGTTTACGGAGACCCAGTACTTC. Translation: CASSLTGFTETQYF.

The chain has TRBV7-9 and TRBJ2-3, with 9 bases fitting TRBD2. The germline V gene has CDR1 SEHNR and CDR2 FQNEAQ (reference sequence). J gave up 2 bases and V 2 bases, and 2 bases lay outside the gene matches. The CDR3 sequence is 15 residues long. Here the CDR3 reads CASSLKRGVTDTQYF. As DNA, the CDR3 is TGTGCCAGCAGCTTAAAGCGGGGGGTCACAGATACGCAGTATTTT. Full variable domain (missing parts from reference TRBV7-9 and TRBJ2-3): DTGVSQNPRHKITKRGQNVTFRCDPISEHNRLYWYRQTLGQGPEFLTYFQNEAQLEKSRLLSDRFSAERPKGSFSTLEIQRTEQGDSAMYLCASSLKRGVTDTQYFGPGTRLTVL.

The CDR3 sequence: CATSNQAGSPLHF. The CDR3 nucleotides are TGTGCCACCAGCAACCAGGCGGGTTCACCCCTCCACTTT. The chain couples TRBV15 to TRBJ1-6; D unclear. The V end lost 4 bases, the J end lost 9 bases, and 10 bases lay between the germline ends. Per germline, CDR1 LNHNV and CDR2 YYDKDF (reference sequence). The CDR3 has 13 residues.

This clonotype was recorded once. One end of the junction is discordant with germline, which a read error may explain. V usage is TRBV29-1 and J usage is TRBJ1-2, with TRBD1 matching over 7 bases. The CDR3 is made up of 14 amino acids. Germline-derived CDR1 and CDR2 are SQVTM and ANQGSEA. CDR3 in amino acids: CSAEGGGAVYGYTF. For the CDR3, the DNA is TGCAGCGCTGAAGGAGGGGGCGCCGTCTATGGCTACACCTTC.